Shown below are 10 T cell receptor beta chains from a single sample sequenced in a study of shared clonotypes between healthy human individuals. The table came from immunoSEQ multiplex PCR; TCRdb's copy has only in-frame clones and leaves some out. The sample has some 2.3 million clones, 85% to 95% seen once. The sequencing sample was made of naive CD4+ T cells from PBMCs. Indicated subset: CD45RA+ positively selected. Receptor source: a man aged 18 to 29 in good health. Some clones in this sample may be carry-over from other donors' samples.

The chain uses TRBV6-6 and TRBJ1-4; 11 bases are shared with TRBD1. The CDR3 totals 16 residues. Looked up from germline, CDR1 is MNHNY and CDR2 is SVGAGI (reference sequence). The trim removed 0 bases at V and 9 bases at J, leaving 6 bases unmatched. The CDR3 nucleotides read TGTGCCAGCAGTTACTCGAGTGGACAGGGGGCTCAAAAACTGTTTTTT. Amino acid sequence: CASSYSSGQGAQKLFF.

The V and J genes are TRBV30 and TRBJ2-7, with 7 bases matching TRBD1. J lost 3 bases, V lost 3 bases, and 11 bases had no gene match. The CDR3 contains 15 residues. From germline, CDR1 is GTSNPN and CDR2 SVGIG (reference sequence). In nucleotides, the CDR3 is TGTGCCTGGAGCGCACAGGGGTCGTGGAACTACGAGCAGTACTTC. It yields the protein CAWSAQGSWNYEQYF.

As concerns this clone: The identical CDR3 is also encoded by other nucleotide sequences in the sample. The chain links TRBV18 to TRBJ2-7, with D possibly being TRBD2 (6 bases). From germline, CDR1 is KGHSH and CDR2 LQKENI. The CDR3 loop spans 12 amino acids. The V gene lost 6 bases and the J gene lost 6 bases, with 12 bases spanning the gap. CDR3 in DNA: TGTGCCAGCTCTCGGGCCGGGGGCGAGCAGTACTTC. Protein: CASSRAGGEQYF. Looking up the rest from reference TRBV18 and TRBJ2-7 gives the full variable domain: NAGVMQNPRHLVRRRGQEARLRCSPMKGHSHVYWYRQLPEEGLKFMVYLQKENIIDESGMPKERFSAEFPKEGPSILRIQQVVRGDSAAYFCASSRAGGEQYFGPGTRLTVT.

This clone is a singleton in its sample. At one boundary the junction diverges from the germline segment, which might be a read error. This sequence joins TRBV30 and TRBJ1-3, with a tentative D call TRBD1 (5 bases). The CDR3 length is 16 residues. The germline V gene encodes CDR1 GTSNPN and CDR2 SVGIG (reference sequence). The chain's CDR3 is CAWTPLGAGSGSTIYF. CDR3 coding DNA: TGTGCCTGGACCCCACTGGGCGCAGGGTCAGGAAGCACCATATATTTT. Filled out from reference TRBV30 and TRBJ1-3, the complete variable domain reads SQTIHQWPATLVQPVGSPLSLECTVEGTSNPNLYWYRQAAGRGLQLLFYSVGIGQISSEVPQNLSASRPQDRQFILSSKKLLLSDSGFYLCAWTPLGAGSGSTIYFGEGSWLTVV.

The DNA of the CDR3 is TGTGCCACTCAATCACAGGGGGCCATCAATCAGCCCCAGCATTTT. Residues: CATQSQGAINQPQHF. This chain links TRBV28 with TRBJ1-5, with 9 bases identical to TRBD1. CDR1 MDHEN and CDR2 SYDVKM come from the germline V gene. J gave up 3 bases and V 10 bases, and 10 bases lay outside the gene matches. The length of the CDR3 is 15 residues.

The chain links TRBV19 to TRBJ2-7, with D maybe TRBD1 (6 bases). Germline CDR1 is LNHDA and CDR2 is SQIVND (reference sequence). Trimming took off 5 bases at V and 3 bases at J, with 17 bases between the two ends. The CDR3 has 15 residues. The CDR3 sequence is CASSPSDRQHYEQYF. The CDR3 bases are TGTGCCAGTAGTCCCTCCGACAGGCAACACTACGAGCAGTACTTC. Full variable domain (remainder filled in from reference TRBV19 and TRBJ2-7): DGGITQSPKYLFRKEGQNVTLSCEQNLNHDAMYWYRQDPGQGLRLIYYSQIVNDFQKGDIAEGYSVSREKKESFPLTVTSAQKNPTAFYLCASSPSDRQHYEQYFGPGTRLTVT.

About this clone: The same CDR3 arises from other DNA sequences in this sample as well. The chain uses TRBV6-5 and TRBJ1-2; D gene ambiguous. Germline-derived CDR1 and CDR2 are MNHEY and SVGAGI. This CDR3 is built from 14 residues. V shed 0 bases and J shed 4 bases, with 9 bases lying between them. The CDR3 protein is CASSYSIGAYGYTF. The CDR3 DNA reads TGTGCCAGCAGTTACTCGATAGGAGCCTATGGCTACACCTTC.

The chain has TRBV5-1 and TRBJ2-7; 7 positions agree with TRBD2. Germline assignment: CDR1 SGHRS and CDR2 YFSETQ. This CDR3 contains 14 residues. Trimming cost V 5 bases and J 0 bases; bases outside gene matches: 5. Here the CDR3 reads CASRASGDSYEQYF. The CDR3 region has the DNA TGCGCCAGCAGGGCTAGCGGAGACTCCTACGAGCAGTACTTC.

The chain couples TRBV11-2 to TRBJ2-2; D is ambiguous. The CDR3 covers 14 residues. The germline V gene encodes CDR1 SGHAT and CDR2 FQNNGV. V shed 1 base and J shed 2 bases, with 5 bases lying between them. The CDR3 region is CASSLAPNTGELFF. The CDR3 DNA reads TGTGCCAGCAGCTTAGCCCCTAACACCGGGGAGCTGTTTTTT.

This clone has a handful of counts. The V and J genes are TRBV10-1 and TRBJ1-5; D might be TRBD1 (5 bases). Trimming took 2 bases from V and 0 from J, leaving 11 bases between them. The CDR3 covers 16 residues. Germline CDR1 reads WNHNN; CDR2 reads SYGVQD (reference sequence). This chain's CDR3 is CASSEGAPYSNQPQHF. The CDR3 DNA follows: TGCGCCAGCAGTGAGGGGGCCCCTTATAGCAATCAGCCCCAGCATTTT.